The 18 T cell receptor beta chains given below trace back to one sample, sequenced in a study of PD-L1 blockade in urothelial cancer. This sample's time point: pretreatment peripheral blood. Clones were read by immunoSEQ multiplex PCR, and TCRdb kept only the in-frame ones, dropping some. The data contain about 43,000 clones, 70% to 90% of them singletons. This specimen consisted of PBMCs, obtained around atezolizumab (anti-PD-L1) treatment. All receptors derive from a man aged 55 to 70 with urothelial cancer.

This chain connects TRBV6-5 to TRBJ1-1; 7 bases fit TRBD1. The V gene's germline CDR1 is MNHEY and CDR2 SVGAGI. The V gene end was trimmed by 2 bases and the J gene end by 5 bases; junction bases not matched to a gene: 2. The CDR3 has 13 amino acids. This CDR3 is CASSYRGRTEAFF. The CDR3 DNA sequence: TGTGCCAGCAGTTACAGGGGGCGAACTGAAGCTTTCTTT.

This clone was detected ten times or more. The chain couples TRBV4-1 to TRBJ2-1; D unclear. The CDR3 totals 16 residues. V shed 1 base and J shed 1 base, with 11 bases lying between them. Germline values: CDR1 MGHRA, CDR2 YSYEKL. DNA for the CDR3: TGCGCCAGCAGCCAAGCATTCCAGGATTCCTACAATGAGCAGTTCTTC. Amino acid sequence: CASSQAFQDSYNEQFF.

The J gene is TRBJ2-7, the V gene TRBV5-1; 7 nucleotides line up with TRBD2. In germline, CDR1 is SGHRS, CDR2 YFSETQ. The CDR3 covers 12 residues. The V gene end was trimmed by 6 bases and the J gene end by 7 bases; junction bases not matched to a gene: 7. CDR3 nucleotide sequence: TGCGCCAGCATGAGGAACGGGGGGGAGCAGTACTTC. Translated, it gives CASMRNGGEQYF.

The genes are TRBV7-2 and TRBJ1-1; D remains unclear. This CDR3 spans 13 amino acids. The germline V and J ends were trimmed by 3 bases and 4 bases, with 9 bases remaining between them. Germline V gene data show CDR1 as SGHTA and CDR2 as FQGNSA. CDR3 protein: CASSFGLGTEAFF. Written as DNA, the CDR3 is TGTGCCAGCAGCTTCGGTCTAGGCACTGAAGCTTTCTTT. Combining the CDR3 with reference TRBV7-2 and TRBJ1-1 gives the whole variable domain GAGVSQSPSNKVTEKGKDVELRCDPISGHTALYWYRQSLGQGLEFLIYFQGNSAPDKSGLPSDRFSAERTGGSVSTLTIQRTQQEDSAVYLCASSFGLGTEAFFGQGTRLTVV.

The chain has TRBV2 and TRBJ2-7; weak D call: TRBD1 (5 bases). Germline-derived CDR1 and CDR2 are SNHLY and FYNNEI. The CDR3 is 12 amino acids. V lost 8 bases and J lost 1, with 9 bases in between. In nucleotides, the CDR3 is TGTGCCAGCGACAGAATTTCCTACGAGCAGTACTTC. It encodes CASDRISYEQYF. The whole variable domain, remainder taken from reference TRBV2 and TRBJ2-7, is EPEVTQTPSHQVTQMGQEVILRCVPISNHLYFYWYRQILGQKVEFLVSFYNNEISEKSEIFDDQFSVERPDGSNFTLKIRSTKLEDSAMYFCASDRISYEQYFGPGTRLTVT.

The J gene is TRBJ1-6, the V gene TRBV14; no reliable D call. Germline-derived CDR1 and CDR2 are SGHDN and FVKESK. The CDR3 length is 14 residues. V lost 4 bases, J lost 7 bases, and 11 bases lay in between. The CDR3 bases are TGTGCCAGCAGCCCGGAGGTGGGAAATTCACCCCTCCACTTT. As protein: CASSPEVGNSPLHF.

The genes are TRBV25-1 and TRBJ1-5; 8 nucleotides line up with TRBD1. The germline V gene encodes CDR1 MGHDK and CDR2 SYGVNS. The CDR3 is 13 amino acids. Trimming cost V 4 bases and J 4 bases; bases outside gene matches: 0. CDR3 in DNA: TGTGCCAGCAGTGGACAGGGGAATCAGCCCCAGCATTTT. Translation gives CASSGQGNQPQHF.

J is TRBJ1-6 and V is TRBV19; TRBD1 agrees at 8 bases. Germline assignment: CDR1 LNHDA and CDR2 SQIVND (reference sequence). This CDR3 spans 15 amino acids. V was clipped by 4 bases and J by 7 bases; unmatched bases: 6. CDR3 protein: CASSTGGSPNSPLHF. The CDR3 nucleotides read TGTGCCAGTAGTACAGGGGGCTCTCCCAATTCACCCCTCCACTTT.

The rearrangement links TRBV7-2 to TRBJ2-1; weak D call: TRBD2 (6 bases). Trimming left V 1 base short and J 7 bases short, with 20 bases between. CDR1 and CDR2 from the germline V gene are SGHTA and FQGNSA. The CDR3 covers 17 residues. The CDR3 coding sequence is TGTGCCAGCAGCTTAGTGTCTCGGGGGAACGGAGCTAATGAGCAGTTCTTC. The encoded protein is CASSLVSRGNGANEQFF.

This chain joins TRBV7-2 and TRBJ2-1; TRBD1 aligns across 9 bases. The CDR3 has 15 residues. The V segment lost 7 bases and the J segment 7 bases; nucleotides outside the gene matches: 11. CDR1 and CDR2 (germline): SGHTA, FQGNSA. CDR3 sequence (DNA): TGTGCCAGCAACTCCGGGACAGGGTTAGGGAATGAGCAGTTCTTC. Protein sequence: CASNSGTGLGNEQFF.

The J gene is TRBJ1-5, the V gene TRBV6-1, with D maybe TRBD1 (6 bases). The CDR3 is 16 residues long. Germline assignment: CDR1 MNHNS and CDR2 SASEGT. Trimming took 0 bases from V and 4 from J, leaving 13 bases between them. The CDR3 reads CASSEASGTLNQPQHF. The CDR3 bases are TGTGCCAGCAGTGAAGCGTCCGGGACACTTAATCAGCCCCAGCATTTT.

In this sample, this clone turned up once. This rearrangement joins TRBV6-5 to TRBJ2-7; the D is unclear. V was clipped by 6 bases and J by 3 bases, with 9 bases between them. The CDR3 is 12 residues long. Per germline, CDR1 MNHEY and CDR2 SVGAGI. The CDR3 spells CASRTGFYEQYF. In DNA, the CDR3 is TGTGCCAGCAGGACTGGATTCTACGAGCAGTACTTC.

This clone was detected a few times. The gene calls are TRBV6-6 and TRBJ1-1; possible D gene TRBD1, 5 bases. Per the germline V gene, CDR1 is MNHNY and CDR2 is SVGAGI (reference sequence). The ends were cut back, 10 bases at V and 6 bases at J, with 18 bases in the middle. The CDR3 runs to 13 residues. This CDR3 reads CATSNRIEAEAFF. The CDR3 bases are TGTGCCACCTCAAACAGGATCGAGGCTGAAGCTTTCTTT.

The chain carries TRBV18 and TRBJ1-6; D call uncertain. The CDR3 extends over 15 amino acids. Trimming removed 4 bases from V and 0 bases from J, with 7 bases in between. The germline V gene encodes CDR1 KGHSH and CDR2 LQKENI. As DNA, the CDR3 is TGTGCCAGCTCACTAAAGAGCTCCTATAATTCACCCCTCCACTTT. Translated: CASSLKSSYNSPLHF.

The V gene is TRBV6-4, the J gene TRBJ2-2, with D possibly TRBD2 on 6 matching bases. CDR1 and CDR2 (germline): MRHNA, SNTAGT. V lost 6 bases to trimming and J lost 6 bases, with 17 bases between them. This CDR3 spans 15 amino acids. CDR3 DNA: TGTGCCAGCAGCCGGGACTCCGTTAGAGCCGGGGAGCTGTTTTTT. Protein sequence: CASSRDSVRAGELFF.

The V call is TRBV10-3, the J call TRBJ1-1; possibly TRBD1 for D (5 bases). This CDR3 is 11 amino acids long. V lost 8 bases and J lost 3, with 7 bases in between. Germline CDR1 and CDR2: ENHRY and SYGVKD. This CDR3 reads CAIGRDTEAFF. As DNA, the CDR3 is TGTGCCATCGGCAGGGACACTGAAGCTTTCTTT.

This rearrangement joins TRBV6-1 to TRBJ1-5, with a tentative D call TRBD1 (6 bases). This CDR3 comprises 15 residues. V lost 4 bases and J 1 base, leaving 11 bases between the germline ends. Germline assignment: CDR1 MNHNS and CDR2 SASEGT. CDR3 in DNA: TGTGCCAGCAGTGCCAGAGGACAGAGCAATCAGCCCCAGCATTTT. Protein: CASSARGQSNQPQHF.

The chain joins TRBV5-1 to TRBJ1-2; 10 bases match TRBD1. Trimming at V came to 0 bases and at J to 5 bases, leaving 7 bases not matched to a gene. Germline V gene data show CDR1 as SGHRS and CDR2 as YFSETQ. The CDR3 sequence is 16 residues long. Here the CDR3 DNA reads TGCGCCAGCAGCTTGGGTCCCCCGGGACAGGGGTATGGCTACACCTTC. Its protein product is CASSLGPPGQGYGYTF.